The next 19 T cell receptor beta chains were all read from a single sample in a study of identical twins. A single record per CDR3 protein comes from TCRdb applying MiXCR to the 5' RACE reads. This sample yields 500,000 to 600,000 distinct CDR3 sequences, of which 22% are seen a single time; 0.91% belongs to the top ten. These same records also appear under a second study, on T cells expressing NK-cell markers.

What was sequenced was CD4+ T cells sorted from blood. Receptors were obtained from a woman younger than 35 in good health.

This clonotype appeared a few times. The chain joins TRBV10-3 to TRBJ2-5; 14 nucleotides line up with TRBD2. Germline CDR1 reads ENHRY; CDR2 reads SYGVKD. The CDR3 length is 15 residues. V lost 5 bases and J lost 3; bases outside the gene matches: 2. For the CDR3, the DNA is TGTGCCATCAGTCGGGGACTAGCGGGGGAAGAGACCCAGTACTTC. Its translation: CAISRGLAGEETQYF.

This clonotype was seen many times. The chain uses TRBV12-3 or TRBV12-4 and TRBJ1-2, with D perhaps TRBD1 (5 bases). The CDR3 has 13 residues. Trimming shortened V by 3 bases and J by 7 bases, and 12 bases separated the two germline ends. The CDR3 sequence is CASSFIPGSGYTF. The DNA of the CDR3 is TGTGCCAGCAGTTTCATCCCAGGGTCTGGCTACACCTTC.

The V gene is TRBV15, the J gene TRBJ1-2, with D uncertain. Trimming removed 0 bases from V and 4 bases from J, with 6 bases in between. This CDR3 is 13 amino acids long. Germline lookup yields CDR1 LNHNV and CDR2 YYDKDF (reference sequence). The CDR3 here is CATSREQSYGYTF. In nucleotides, the CDR3 is TGTGCCACCAGCAGAGAACAGTCCTATGGCTACACCTTC.

A few counts support this clonotype. V gene TRBV29-1 combines with J gene TRBJ1-4; D possibly corresponds to TRBD1 (5 bases). V shed 4 bases and J shed 2 bases, with 11 bases lying between them. Germline loops: CDR1 SQVTM, CDR2 ANQGSEA. The CDR3 runs 14 residues. The CDR3 coding sequence is TGCAGCGTTGGGGACCTCGACACTAATGAAAAACTGTTTTTT. Its translation is CSVGDLDTNEKLFF.

This clonotype was detected only a few times. V gene TRBV6-1 combines with J gene TRBJ2-6; maybe TRBD1 (5 bases). V was pared by 6 bases and J by 2 bases, with 11 bases between. The CDR3 spans 15 residues. CDR1 is MNHNS and CDR2 is SASEGT in the germline V gene. The CDR3 loop reads CASRPTRAGANVLTF. For the CDR3, the DNA is TGTGCCAGCAGACCTACCAGGGCTGGGGCCAACGTCCTGACTTTC.

This clonotype was observed a few times. The chain recombines TRBV20-1 with TRBJ2-3; TRBD2 aligns across 7 bases. The CDR3 spans 14 residues. Germline loops: CDR1 DFQATT, CDR2 SNEGSKA (reference sequence). V dropped 3 bases and J dropped 1; count of bases not matched to a gene: 4. The chain's CDR3 is CSARGGEGTDTQYF. The CDR3 DNA sequence: TGCAGTGCTAGGGGAGGGGAGGGCACAGATACGCAGTATTTT.

The J gene is TRBJ1-6, the V gene TRBV6-5, with 10 bases fitting TRBD1. The ends lost 0 bases at V and 7 bases at J; junction bases unmatched: 0. CDR3 length: 15 amino acids. The germline V gene encodes CDR1 MNHEY and CDR2 SVGAGI. The CDR3 region has the DNA TGTGCCAGCAGTTACTCGGGACAGGGGAATTCACCCCTCCACTTT. Protein sequence: CASSYSGQGNSPLHF.

The V gene is TRBV24-1, the J gene TRBJ2-5; maybe TRBD2 (5 bases). Germline CDR1 and CDR2: KGHDR and SFDVKD. Between the trimmed V and J ends, which lost 3 bases and 7 bases, there was a span of 11 bases. This CDR3 comprises 13 residues. In DNA, the CDR3 is TGTGCCACCAGTGATGTGGCGAGCGGGACCCAGTACTTC. Translating gives CATSDVASGTQYF.

There are a few counts of this clonotype. The chain links TRBV7-2 to TRBJ1-5; D remains unclear. The CDR3 covers 12 residues. Germline assignment: CDR1 SGHTA and CDR2 FQGNSA. V was clipped by 2 bases and J by 5 bases, with 4 bases between them. CDR3 sequence: CASSLYDQPQHF. The CDR3 nucleotides are TGTGCCAGCAGCTTATATGATCAGCCCCAGCATTTT.

The chain couples TRBV6-4 to TRBJ1-1; D ambiguous. Trimming took 4 bases from V and 4 from J, leaving 10 bases between them. The V gene's germline CDR1 is MRHNA and CDR2 SNTAGT. The CDR3 totals 13 residues. CDR3 coding DNA: TGTGCCAGCAGTGTTCTGATGGGCACTGAAGCTTTCTTT. It codes for CASSVLMGTEAFF.

V gene TRBV9 combines with J gene TRBJ2-7; D uncertain. The CDR3 has 15 amino acids. V was cut by 5 bases and J by 2 bases, with 17 bases left in between. Germline CDR1 and CDR2: SGDLS and YYNGEE. The CDR3 is CASSRSVVGTYEQYF. For the CDR3, the DNA is TGTGCCAGCAGTCGCTCCGTGGTGGGAACCTACGAGCAGTACTTC.

About this clonotype itself: The junction shows a germline mismatch at one end, possibly a read error. The chain uses TRBV7-7 and TRBJ2-2; TRBD2 aligns across 8 bases. This CDR3 has 16 amino acids. Per the germline V gene, CDR1 is SSHAT and CDR2 is FNYEAQ (reference sequence). CDR3 amino acids: CASSLGTSGLTGELFF. The CDR3 region has the DNA TGTGCTAGCAGCTTAGGAACTAGCGGCCTTACCGGGGAGCTGTTTTTT.

This clonotype occurred once. The V gene is TRBV27, the J gene TRBJ1-1; 8 bases are shared with TRBD1. The CDR3 covers 18 residues. Per the germline V gene, CDR1 is MNHEY and CDR2 is SMNVEV (reference sequence). With 5 bases clipped from V and 3 bases from J, the junction kept 17 bases outside the gene matches. CDR3 protein: CASSTRQGMVGLDTEAFF. CDR3 nucleotides: TGTGCCAGCAGTACACGACAGGGGATGGTTGGTCTGGACACTGAAGCTTTCTTT.

CDR3 in DNA: TGCGCCAGCAGCTTGGGTGAGGAAGATACGCAGTATTTT. Translation: CASSLGEEDTQYF. This chain links TRBV5-1 with TRBJ2-3, with D unresolved. The CDR3 totals 13 residues. Germline-derived CDR1 and CDR2 are SGHRS and YFSETQ. V was cut by 0 bases and J by 5 bases, with 7 bases left in between.

This clonotype appeared once. This chain uses TRBV29-1 with TRBJ2-5; 9 bases line up with TRBD1. Germline CDR1 is SQVTM and CDR2 is ANQGSEA. The CDR3 extends over 14 amino acids. Trimming at V came to 7 bases and at J to 4 bases, leaving 10 bases not matched to a gene. The CDR3 loop reads CSAGPTGGRETQYF. The DNA for the CDR3 is TGCAGCGCAGGACCGACAGGGGGGCGAGAGACCCAGTACTTC.

This clonotype was picked up many times. This chain uses TRBV5-5 with TRBJ1-5, with 7 bases lining up with TRBD1. Per the germline V gene, CDR1 is SGHKS and CDR2 is YYEKEE (reference sequence). The length of the CDR3 is 15 residues. Trimming took 0 bases from V and 5 from J; bases not matched to a gene: 5. The CDR3 region is CASSLAGDRDQPQHF. In nucleotides, the CDR3 is TGTGCCAGCAGCTTGGCCGGGGACAGAGATCAGCCCCAGCATTTT.

The chain carries TRBV20-1 and TRBJ2-1; D remains unclear. The CDR3 totals 12 residues. The germline V and J ends were trimmed by 7 bases and 3 bases, with 10 bases remaining between them. Germline CDR1 reads DFQATT; CDR2 reads SNEGSKA (reference sequence). Written as DNA, the CDR3 is TGCAGTGTTAAGGGAATCTACAATGAGCAGTTCTTC. As protein: CSVKGIYNEQFF.

This clonotype appeared once. The chain carries TRBV28 and TRBJ2-7; D might be TRBD1 (6 bases). V dropped 6 bases and J dropped 0 bases, with 12 bases sitting between them. Germline V gives CDR1 MDHEN, CDR2 SYDVKM. The CDR3 extends over 14 amino acids. CDR3 loop: CASRSTGSSYEQYF. The CDR3 DNA is TGTGCCAGCAGATCGACAGGCAGCTCCTACGAGCAGTACTTC. The full variable domain, in which reference TRBV28 and TRBJ2-7 provide the parts outside the CDR3, is DVKVTQSSRYLVKRTGEKVFLECVQDMDHENMFWYRQDPGLGLRLIYFSYDVKMKEKGDIPEGYSVSREKKERFSLILESASTNQTSMYLCASRSTGSSYEQYFGPGTRLTVT.

The chain is built from TRBV12-3 or TRBV12-4 and TRBJ1-5, with D tentatively TRBD1 (5 bases). CDR3 length: 15 amino acids. The V end lost 6 bases, the J end lost 3 bases, and 15 bases lay between the germline ends. CDR3 sequence (DNA): TGTGCCAGCAGCCATGCGACAGAAATCAATCAGCCCCAGCATTTT. Protein sequence: CASSHATEINQPQHF.